Following are 14 T cell receptor beta chains from one sample sequenced in a study of blood T cell repertoires in COVID-19. TCRdb keeps only in-frame clones here, not all; method: immunoSEQ multiplex PCR. The sample shows 200,000 to 250,000 clones, roughly four fifths of them seen only once. Input material: PBMCs or T cells enriched from blood (not recorded which). The source is a woman in her 40s with acute COVID-19.

V gene TRBV27 combines with J gene TRBJ1-2, with D possibly being TRBD1 (6 bases). This CDR3 contains 12 residues. From germline, CDR1 is MNHEY and CDR2 SMNVEV (reference sequence). The V gene lost 6 bases and the J gene lost 6 bases, with 11 bases spanning the gap. CDR3 sequence (DNA): TGTGCCAGCAGCGGACAGAACGATGGCTACACCTTC. Amino acids: CASSGQNDGYTF.

The chain couples TRBV6-5 to TRBJ2-7; 12 bases are a match to TRBD2. Per germline, CDR1 MNHEY and CDR2 SVGAGI. The CDR3 is 14 amino acids. Germline trimming cut 7 bases from V and 5 bases from J; bases unmatched to any gene: 6. The CDR3 bases are TGTGCCAGCATTCTGACTAGCGGGAGTAACGAGCAGTACTTC. Translating gives CASILTSGSNEQYF.

The chain is built from TRBV24-1 and TRBJ1-1, with TRBD1 matching 9 bases. CDR1 is KGHDR and CDR2 is SFDVKD in the germline V gene. CDR3 size: 16 residues. Trimming at V came to 8 bases and at J to 6 bases, leaving 15 bases not matched to a gene. The CDR3 is CATTGAGQGGRAEAFF. The CDR3 DNA is TGTGCCACCACCGGCGCGGGACAGGGTGGTAGGGCTGAAGCTTTCTTT.

This clone has only one observation. This chain connects TRBV27 to TRBJ1-2; weak D call: TRBD1 (5 bases). The CDR3 consists of 11 residues. The ends were cut back, 8 bases at V and 8 bases at J, with 12 bases in the middle. The germline CDR1 and CDR2 sequences are MNHEY and SMNVEV (reference sequence). CDR3 amino acids: CASGGAWGYTF. The CDR3 DNA follows: TGTGCCAGCGGAGGGGCTTGGGGCTACACCTTC.

The genes are TRBV7-9 and TRBJ1-2, with D perhaps TRBD1 (6 bases). Germline V CDR1 and CDR2: SEHNR, FQNEAQ (reference sequence). This CDR3 contains 13 residues. V lost 2 bases and J lost 6, with 10 bases in between. The chain's CDR3 is CASSLQQGDGYTF. The CDR3 nucleotides read TGTGCCAGCAGCTTACAACAGGGTGATGGCTACACCTTC. The complete variable domain, with remaining parts taken from reference TRBV7-9 and TRBJ1-2, reads DTGVSQNPRHKITKRGQNVTFRCDPISEHNRLYWYRQTLGQGPEFLTYFQNEAQLEKSRLLSDRFSAERPKGSFSTLEIQRTEQGDSAMYLCASSLQQGDGYTFGSGTRLTVV.

This clone has just a few counts. The rearrangement joins TRBV5-1 to TRBJ2-1, with D perhaps matching TRBD2 (5 bases). The V gene lost 4 bases and the J gene lost 0 bases, with 8 bases spanning the gap. The germline V gene has CDR1 SGHRS and CDR2 YFSETQ. The CDR3 is made up of 14 amino acids. In nucleotides, the CDR3 is TGCGCCAGCAGCCGAGGGAGCTCCTACAATGAGCAGTTCTTC. Protein: CASSRGSSYNEQFF.

The chain joins TRBV7-2 to TRBJ1-6; D not certain. The CDR3 contains 15 residues. From germline, CDR1 is SGHTA and CDR2 FQGNSA. V lost 3 bases to trimming and J lost 7 bases, with 13 bases between them. The CDR3 spells CASSLVRRANSPLHF. The CDR3, as DNA: TGTGCCAGCAGCTTGGTCAGGCGCGCCAATTCACCCCTCCACTTT. The whole variable domain, remainder taken from reference TRBV7-2 and TRBJ1-6, is GAGVSQSPSNKVTEKGKDVELRCDPISGHTALYWYRQSLGQGLEFLIYFQGNSAPDKSGLPSDRFSAERTGGSVSTLTIQRTQQEDSAVYLCASSLVRRANSPLHFGNGTRLTVT.

This chain joins TRBV6-6 and TRBJ2-1, with 10 positions matching TRBD2. With 8 bases clipped from V and 4 bases from J, the junction kept 11 bases outside the gene matches. Germline-derived CDR1 and CDR2 are MNHNY and SVGAGI (reference sequence). The CDR3 spans 16 residues. The CDR3 loop is CASRAGLAGAYNEQFF. In DNA form, the CDR3 reads TGTGCCAGCCGGGCAGGGCTAGCGGGAGCATACAATGAGCAGTTCTTC.

This rearrangement joins TRBV28 to TRBJ1-1, with D possibly TRBD1 on 5 matching bases. CDR1 is MDHEN and CDR2 is SYDVKM in the germline V gene. This CDR3 spans 14 amino acids. V lost 3 bases to trimming and J lost 2 bases, with 10 bases between them. The CDR3 here is CASSLLGTNTEAFF. The CDR3 region has the DNA TGTGCCAGCAGTTTGCTTGGGACTAACACTGAAGCTTTCTTT.

The V and J genes are TRBV10-3 and TRBJ2-3; 10 bases are shared with TRBD2. Germline CDR1 and CDR2: ENHRY and SYGVKD. There are 18 residues in the CDR3. The trim removed 2 bases at V and 3 bases at J, leaving 11 bases unmatched. Here the CDR3 reads CAISELRSSGGATDTQYF. CDR3 nucleotides: TGTGCCATCAGTGAGCTCCGGTCGAGCGGGGGGGCAACAGATACGCAGTATTTT.

The chain links TRBV13 to TRBJ1-1; the D is unclear. V shed 8 bases and J shed 3 bases, with 13 bases lying between them. Per the germline V gene, CDR1 is PRHDT and CDR2 is FYEKMQ (reference sequence). The CDR3 spans 13 residues. The CDR3, as DNA: TGTGCCAGCCTCTCCCATGCGGACACTGAAGCTTTCTTT. Its translation: CASLSHADTEAFF.

This CDR3 is CASITRQLEQYF. The CDR3 DNA reads TGTGCCAGCATTACCCGACAGCTGGAGCAGTACTTC. The genes are TRBV6-5 and TRBJ2-7, with D maybe TRBD1 (5 bases). The CDR3 has 12 amino acids. Germline V gene lookup returns CDR1 MNHEY and CDR2 SVGAGI. Trimming stripped 7 bases from V and 7 bases from J, with 14 bases between.

The rearrangement links TRBV7-3 to TRBJ1-4, with TRBD1 identical over 9 bases. V lost 5 bases, J lost 7 bases, and 8 bases stayed unmatched. This CDR3 comprises 15 residues. CDR1 and CDR2 from the germline V gene are SGHTA and FQGTGA. Written as DNA, the CDR3 is TGTGCCAGCAGCCTACTGGACAGGGGTATTGAAAAACTGTTTTTT. Its protein is CASSLLDRGIEKLFF.

The gene calls are TRBV27 and TRBJ2-7; 7 positions match TRBD1. J gave up 4 bases and V 6 bases, and 9 bases lay outside the gene matches. CDR1 MNHEY and CDR2 SMNVEV come from the germline V gene (reference sequence). The CDR3 spans 14 residues. CDR3: CASSSGTAIYEQYF. The CDR3 coding sequence is TGTGCCAGCAGCTCCGGGACAGCTATTTACGAGCAGTACTTC.